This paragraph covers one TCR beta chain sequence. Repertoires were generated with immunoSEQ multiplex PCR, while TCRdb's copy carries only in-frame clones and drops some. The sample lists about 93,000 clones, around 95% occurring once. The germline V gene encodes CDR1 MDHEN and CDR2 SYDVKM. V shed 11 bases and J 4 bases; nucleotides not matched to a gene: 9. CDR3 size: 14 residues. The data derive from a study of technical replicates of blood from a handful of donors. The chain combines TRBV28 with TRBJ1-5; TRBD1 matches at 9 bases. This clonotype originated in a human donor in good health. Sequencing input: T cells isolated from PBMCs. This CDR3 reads CAGQTGGPNQPQHF. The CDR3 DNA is TGTGCCGGCCAAACAGGGGGCCCGAATCAGCCCCAGCATTTT.